This TCR beta chain comes out of a study of radiotherapy plus CTLA-4 blockade in lung cancer. Across the study: Objective response was observed in roughly 20% of patients, and disease control in 30% to 40%. The study's findings and limits: Subsequent to radiotherapy plus ipilimumab, tumor-derived TCR clones underwent expansion in blood. Early clone dynamics of blood T cells, plus interferon-beta, reportedly predicted response best.

Profiled with immunoSEQ multiplex PCR; TCRdb holds only in-frame clones, not every one. The sample consists of about 98,000 clones, approximately 78% of them appearing once. For this clone: Its antigen is as yet unknown.

CDR3 length: 15 residues. Trimming shortened V by 1 base and J by 2 bases, and 12 bases separated the two germline ends. CDR1 MGHDK and CDR2 SYGVNS come from the germline V gene. Participants had chemo-refractory metastatic non-small-cell lung cancer and were treated with focal radiation plus ipilimumab CTLA-4 blockade. This clonotype was obtained from a human donor with non-small cell lung cancer who had a partial response to radiotherapy plus ipilimumab. This sample comprised peripheral blood, obtained from a patient treated with radiotherapy plus ipilimumab. This chain connects TRBV25-1 to TRBJ2-7, with D perhaps TRBD1 (5 bases). The CDR3 loop is CASSESRTSTYEQYF. The DNA of the CDR3 is TGTGCCAGCAGTGAATCTAGGACAAGTACCTACGAGCAGTACTTC.